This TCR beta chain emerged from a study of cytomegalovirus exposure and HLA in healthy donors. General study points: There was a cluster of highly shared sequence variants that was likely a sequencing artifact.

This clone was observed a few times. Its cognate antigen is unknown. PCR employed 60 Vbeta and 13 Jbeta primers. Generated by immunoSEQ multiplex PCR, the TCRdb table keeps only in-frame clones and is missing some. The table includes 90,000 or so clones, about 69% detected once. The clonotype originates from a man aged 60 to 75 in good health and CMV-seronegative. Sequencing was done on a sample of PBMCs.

CDR3 DNA: TGTGCCAGCAGTCCAGGGACAGCCTTTGGGGAGCAGTACTTC. This sequence encodes CASSPGTAFGEQYF. The chain links TRBV6-5 to TRBJ2-7, with 7 bases matching TRBD1. V was pared by 5 bases and J by 7 bases, with 11 bases of the junction left unmatched. CDR1 is MNHEY and CDR2 is SVGAGI in the germline V gene. The CDR3 contains 14 residues.